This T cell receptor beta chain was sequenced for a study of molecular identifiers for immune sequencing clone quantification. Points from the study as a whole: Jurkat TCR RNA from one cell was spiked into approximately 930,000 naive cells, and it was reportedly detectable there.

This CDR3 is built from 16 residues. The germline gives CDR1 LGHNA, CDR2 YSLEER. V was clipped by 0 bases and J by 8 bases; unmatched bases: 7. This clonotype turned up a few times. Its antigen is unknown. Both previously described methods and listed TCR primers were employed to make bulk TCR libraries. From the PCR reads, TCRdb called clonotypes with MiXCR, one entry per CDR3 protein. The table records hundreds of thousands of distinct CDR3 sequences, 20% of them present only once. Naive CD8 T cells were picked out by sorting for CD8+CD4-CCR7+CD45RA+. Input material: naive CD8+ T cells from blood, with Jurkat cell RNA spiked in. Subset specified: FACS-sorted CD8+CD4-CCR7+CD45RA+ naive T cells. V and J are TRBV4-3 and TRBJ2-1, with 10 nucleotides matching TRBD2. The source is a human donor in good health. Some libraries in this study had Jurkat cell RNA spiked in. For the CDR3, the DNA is TGCGCCAGCAGCCAAGATCGAAGCGGGGGGGCCCATGAGCAGTTCTTC. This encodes CASSQDRSGGAHEQFF.